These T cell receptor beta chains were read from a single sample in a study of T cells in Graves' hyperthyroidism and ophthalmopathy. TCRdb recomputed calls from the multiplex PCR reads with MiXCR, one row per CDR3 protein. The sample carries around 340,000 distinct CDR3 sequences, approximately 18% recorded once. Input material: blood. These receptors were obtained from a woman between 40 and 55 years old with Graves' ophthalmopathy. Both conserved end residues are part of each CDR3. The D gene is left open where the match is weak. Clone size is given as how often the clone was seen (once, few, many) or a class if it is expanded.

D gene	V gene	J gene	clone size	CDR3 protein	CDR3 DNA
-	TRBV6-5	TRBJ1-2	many	CASSYNSGSTNYGYTF	TGTGCCAGCAGTTACAATTCGGGGTCGACTAACTATGGCTACACCTTC
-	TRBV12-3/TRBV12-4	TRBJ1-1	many	CASSGGVINTEAFF	TGTGCCAGCAGTGGGGGAGTGATTAACACTGAAGCTTTCTTT
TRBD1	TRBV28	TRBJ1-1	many	CASSPGGADTEAFF	TGTGCCAGCAGCCCAGGGGGTGCGGACACTGAAGCTTTCTTT
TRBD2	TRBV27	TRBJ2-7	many	CASRGAGRNYEQYF	TGTGCCAGCAGGGGAGCGGGGCGAAACTACGAGCAGTACTTC
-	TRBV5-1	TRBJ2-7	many	CASSEFSEQYF	TGCGCCAGCAGCGAATTCTCCGAGCAGTACTTC
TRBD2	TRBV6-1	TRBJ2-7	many	CASSKGLAGGVYEQYF	TGTGCCAGCAGTAAGGGACTAGCGGGAGGCGTCTACGAGCAGTACTTC
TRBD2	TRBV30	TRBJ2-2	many	CAWTQRDTGELFF	TGTGCCTGGACCCAGCGGGATACCGGGGAGCTGTTTTTT
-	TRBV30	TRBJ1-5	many	CAWSSGAAQHF	TGTGCCTGGAGTTCGGGAGCAGCCCAGCATTTT
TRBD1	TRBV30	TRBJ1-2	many	CAWIKGATLGGYTF	TGTGCCTGGATCAAGGGGGCGACTTTGGGTGGCTACACCTTC
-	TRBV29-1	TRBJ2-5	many	CSVVTRESVETQYF	TGCAGCGTTGTAACCAGGGAGTCTGTAGAGACCCAGTACTTC
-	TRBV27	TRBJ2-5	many	CASSFYAPGETQYF	TGTGCCAGCAGTTTTTACGCCCCGGGGGAGACCCAGTACTTC
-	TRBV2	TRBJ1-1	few	CASSGPGGITEAFF	TGTGCCAGCAGTGGACCCGGGGGGATAACTGAAGCTTTCTTT
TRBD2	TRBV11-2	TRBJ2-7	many	CASSPSVSGSFVYEQYF	TGTGCCAGCAGCCCGTCGGTCAGCGGGAGTTTCGTCTACGAGCAGTACTTC
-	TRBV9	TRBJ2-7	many	CASSGRTTYEQYF	TGTGCCAGCAGCGGGAGGACTACCTACGAGCAGTACTTC
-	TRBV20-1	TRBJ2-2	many	CSAFRDANTGELFF	TGCAGTGCTTTCCGGGACGCAAACACCGGGGAGCTGTTTTTT
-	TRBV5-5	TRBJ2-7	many	CASSSKLPGLGEQYF	TGTGCCAGCAGCTCCAAACTGCCAGGGTTAGGCGAGCAGTACTTC